The entry below gives a single T cell receptor (beta chain) sequence along with its context. Its antigen is unknown. The CDR3 is made up of 13 amino acids. Per the germline V gene, CDR1 is SNHLY and CDR2 is FYNNEI. V was clipped by 4 bases and J by 6 bases, with 13 bases between them. The data were obtained in a study of cytomegalovirus exposure and HLA in healthy donors. Study conclusions and caveats: In vitro experiments confirmed that three CMV-associated chains were specific for CMV antigens. A further, later analysis showed that HLA-associated TCR beta chains (compared with equally common others) were more clonally expanded.

Donors consisted of healthy bone marrow donors. The PCR had 60 Vbeta and 13 Jbeta primers. Profiling relied on immunoSEQ multiplex PCR, and the TCRdb table lists in-frame clones only, not all of them. The sample lists 100,000 to 150,000 clones; 60% to 85% were seen once. V usage is TRBV2 and J usage is TRBJ2-7; tentative D call: TRBD2 (6 bases). The sequencing input was PBMCs. The clonotype originates from a man aged 50 to 60 in good health and CMV-seropositive. The CDR3 nucleotides read TGTGCCAGCAGTGCGACTAGATCGGGCGAGCAGTACTTC. Translation: CASSATRSGEQYF. Combining the CDR3 with reference TRBV2 and TRBJ2-7 gives the whole variable domain EPEVTQTPSHQVTQMGQEVILRCVPISNHLYFYWYRQILGQKVEFLVSFYNNEISEKSEIFDDQFSVERPDGSNFTLKIRSTKLEDSAMYFCASSATRSGEQYFGPGTRLTVT.